This T cell receptor beta chain was obtained from a study of neurological immune-mediated disorders. Points from the study as a whole: Patients with HTLV-1-associated myelopathy showed the most TCR clonal expansion. Those with multiple sclerosis showed the least, falling below healthy controls. None of the CDR3 amino acid sequences of expanded clones were shared across subjects, and this suggested private repertoires in all groups.

The cDNA was synthesized by means of template-switch 5'RACE, which was carried out with 10-nucleotide random UMIs. TCRdb fed the 5' RACE reads into MiXCR, producing one record per CDR3 protein. The repertoire holds some 47,000 distinct CDR3 sequences, 16% seen once, with about 4.2% in the top ten. This CDR3 is 15 amino acids long. V was pared by 4 bases and J by 2 bases, with 8 bases of the junction left unmatched. Germline loops: CDR1 SGHRS, CDR2 YFSETQ. This clonotype was counted at least ten times. As yet, its antigen is unknown. Sequenced input: PBMCs. This sequence joins TRBV5-1 and TRBJ1-1, with TRBD1 matching 7 bases. This TCR was sampled from a man in his sixties in good health. The DNA for the CDR3 is TGCGCCAGCAGCAGACAGGGAGATTTCAACACTGAAGCTTTCTTT. This gives the protein CASSRQGDFNTEAFF.